This T cell receptor (beta chain) was recorded in a study of spatial heterogeneity in lung cancer. For the study at large: Each distinct TCR and UMI combination averaged more than ten appearances in raw reads.

Regarding time point: sample taken at primary tumor resection. Unsorted samples of tumor, nontumor lung or frozen PBMC had their whole RNA sequenced. There were some 70 donors, all of them untreated patients with early-stage non-small cell lung cancer. Germline CDR1 and CDR2: SGHVS and FQNEAQ. The CDR3 is made up of 11 amino acids. V was shortened by 6 bases and J by 8 bases, with 7 bases between the two germline ends. This clonotype has a count of ten or more. One entry per CDR3 protein results from TCRdb running MiXCR on the 5' RACE reads. The sample holds more than 35,000 distinct CDR3 sequences; roughly 5.5% are singletons and the top ten take 25% to 30%.

The sample was PBMCs, taken at surgery. The TCR originated in a female donor with early-stage non-small cell lung cancer. The rearrangement uses TRBV7-8 and TRBJ2-2; D gene uncertain. The CDR3 DNA reads as TGTGCCAGCAGTTTAAGTGGGGAGCTGTTTTTT. Protein product: CASSLSGELFF.